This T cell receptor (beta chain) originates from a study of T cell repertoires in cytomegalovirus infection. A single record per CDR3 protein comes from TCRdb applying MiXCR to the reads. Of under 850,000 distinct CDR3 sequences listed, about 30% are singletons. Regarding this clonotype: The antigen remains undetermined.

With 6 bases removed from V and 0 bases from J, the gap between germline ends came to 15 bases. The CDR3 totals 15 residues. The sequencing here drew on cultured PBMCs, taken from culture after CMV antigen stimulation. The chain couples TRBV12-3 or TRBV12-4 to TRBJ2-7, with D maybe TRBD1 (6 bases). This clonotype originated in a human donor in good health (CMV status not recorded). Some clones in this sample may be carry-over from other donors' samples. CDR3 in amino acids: CASSRTRDNSYEQYF. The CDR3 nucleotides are TGTGCCAGCAGCAGAACCCGGGACAACTCCTACGAGCAGTACTTC.